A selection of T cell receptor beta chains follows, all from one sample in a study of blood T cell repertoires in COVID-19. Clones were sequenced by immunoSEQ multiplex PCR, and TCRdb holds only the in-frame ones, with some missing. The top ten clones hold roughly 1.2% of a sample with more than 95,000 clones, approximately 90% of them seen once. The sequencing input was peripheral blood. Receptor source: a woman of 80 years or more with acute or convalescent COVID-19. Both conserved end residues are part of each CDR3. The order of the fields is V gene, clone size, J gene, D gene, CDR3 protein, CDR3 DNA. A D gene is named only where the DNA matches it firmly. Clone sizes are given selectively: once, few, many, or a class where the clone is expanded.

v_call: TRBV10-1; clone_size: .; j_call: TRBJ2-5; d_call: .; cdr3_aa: CASSCPGPRTVEETQYF; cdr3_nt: TGCGCCAGCAGCTGCCCCGGCCCTAGGACAGTCGAAGAGACCCAGTACTTC
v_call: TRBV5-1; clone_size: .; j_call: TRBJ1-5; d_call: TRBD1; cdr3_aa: CASSYRGDSNQPQHF; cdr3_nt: TGCGCCAGCAGCTACAGGGGAGATAGCAATCAGCCCCAGCATTTT
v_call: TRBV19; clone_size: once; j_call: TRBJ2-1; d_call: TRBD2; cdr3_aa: CASSSGRGNYNEQFF; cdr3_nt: TGTGCCAGTAGTAGCGGGAGGGGGAACTACAATGAGCAGTTCTTC
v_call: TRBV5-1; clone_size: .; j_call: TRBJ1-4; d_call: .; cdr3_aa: CASSLQGSNEKLFF; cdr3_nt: TGCGCCAGCAGCCTTCAGGGTAGTAATGAAAAACTGTTTTTT
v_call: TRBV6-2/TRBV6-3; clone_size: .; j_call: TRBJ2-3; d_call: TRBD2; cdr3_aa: CASSRTSTLTDTQYF; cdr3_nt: TGTGCCAGCAGCAGGACTAGCACACTCACAGATACGCAGTATTTT
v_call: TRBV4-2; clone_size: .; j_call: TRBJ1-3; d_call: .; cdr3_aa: CASSQDWTSSGNTIYF; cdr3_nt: TGTGCCAGCAGCCAAGACTGGACAAGCTCTGGAAACACCATATATTTT
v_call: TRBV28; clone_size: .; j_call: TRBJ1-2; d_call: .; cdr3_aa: CASSGGLINYGYTF; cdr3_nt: TGTGCCAGCAGTGGCGGCTTGATAAACTATGGCTACACCTTC
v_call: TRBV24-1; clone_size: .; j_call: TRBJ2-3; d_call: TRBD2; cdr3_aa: CATSDPGLANTQYF; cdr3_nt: TGTGCCACCAGTGATCCGGGACTAGCGAATACGCAGTATTTT
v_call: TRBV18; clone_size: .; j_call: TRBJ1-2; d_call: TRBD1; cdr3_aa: CASSPPGQGSHTF; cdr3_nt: TGTGCCAGCTCACCCCCGGGACAGGGGAGTCACACCTTC
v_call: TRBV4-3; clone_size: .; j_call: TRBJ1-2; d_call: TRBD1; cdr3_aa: CASSQARGTGVNYGYTF; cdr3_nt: TGCGCCAGCAGCCAAGCTCGTGGGACAGGGGTTAACTATGGCTACACCTTC